The clone carrying this T cell receptor (beta chain) was seen just once. Data came from immunoSEQ multiplex PCR; TCRdb stores just in-frame clones and leaves some out. This table holds about 160,000 clones, about four fifths found once. This entry belongs to a study of blood T cell repertoires in COVID-19. The CDR3 sequence is 13 residues long. Germline-derived CDR1 and CDR2 are SGHTA and FQGTGA. Trimming pared 5 bases from V and 7 bases from J, leaving 15 bases between. Sequencing was performed on peripheral blood. The clonotype was recovered from a woman aged 55-75 years with COVID-19, enrolled during active disease. The V and J genes are TRBV7-3 and TRBJ2-7; D call uncertain. The CDR3 coding sequence is TGTGCCAGCAGCCCGGAGACCCGACGGGAGCAGTACTTC. The encoded protein is CASSPETRREQYF.